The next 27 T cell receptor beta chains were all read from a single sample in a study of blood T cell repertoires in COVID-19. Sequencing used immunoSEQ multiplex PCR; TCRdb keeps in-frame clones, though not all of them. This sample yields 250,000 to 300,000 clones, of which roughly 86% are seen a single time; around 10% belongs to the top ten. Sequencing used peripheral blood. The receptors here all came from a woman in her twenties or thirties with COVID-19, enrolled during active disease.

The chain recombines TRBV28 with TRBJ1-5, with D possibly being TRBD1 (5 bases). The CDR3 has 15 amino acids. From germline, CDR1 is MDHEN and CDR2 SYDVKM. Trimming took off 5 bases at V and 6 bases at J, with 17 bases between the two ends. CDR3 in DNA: TGTGCCAGCAGTCCCTCCCGGGGGGGGACTCAGCCCCAGCATTTT. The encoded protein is CASSPSRGGTQPQHF. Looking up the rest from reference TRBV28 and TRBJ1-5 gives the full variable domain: DVKVTQSSRYLVKRTGEKVFLECVQDMDHENMFWYRQDPGLGLRLIYFSYDVKMKEKGDIPEGYSVSREKKERFSLILESASTNQTSMYLCASSPSRGGTQPQHFGDGTRLSIL.

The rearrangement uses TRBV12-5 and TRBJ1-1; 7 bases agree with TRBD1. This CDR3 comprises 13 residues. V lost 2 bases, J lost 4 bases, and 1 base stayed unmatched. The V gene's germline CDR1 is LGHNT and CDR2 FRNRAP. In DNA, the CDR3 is TGTGCTAGTGGTTTGAACAGGGGCACTGAAGCTTTCTTT. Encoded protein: CASGLNRGTEAFF.

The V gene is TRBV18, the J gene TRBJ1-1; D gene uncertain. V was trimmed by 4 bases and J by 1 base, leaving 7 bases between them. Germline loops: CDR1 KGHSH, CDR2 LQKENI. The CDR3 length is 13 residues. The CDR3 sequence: CASSRLQNTEAFF. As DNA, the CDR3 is TGTGCCAGCTCACGCTTACAGAACACTGAAGCTTTCTTT.

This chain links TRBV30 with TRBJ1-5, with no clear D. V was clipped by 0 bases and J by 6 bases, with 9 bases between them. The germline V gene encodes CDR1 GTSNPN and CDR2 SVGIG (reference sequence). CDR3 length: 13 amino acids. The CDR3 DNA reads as TGTGCCTGGAGTGTAGACTCTGCTCAGCCCCAGCATTTT. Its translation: CAWSVDSAQPQHF. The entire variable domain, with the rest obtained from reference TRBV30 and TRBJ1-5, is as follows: SQTIHQWPATLVQPVGSPLSLECTVEGTSNPNLYWYRQAAGRGLQLLFYSVGIGQISSEVPQNLSASRPQDRQFILSSKKLLLSDSGFYLCAWSVDSAQPQHFGDGTRLSIL.

The CDR3 region has the DNA TGTGCCAGCAGTGTGGACAGGTCGAAAAACTATGGCTACACCTTC. Amino acid sequence: CASSVDRSKNYGYTF. The chain uses TRBV2 and TRBJ1-2, with 7 positions matching TRBD1. The CDR3 runs to 15 residues. With V trimmed by 4 bases and J by 2 bases, 7 bases remained unmatched. Germline V lookup: CDR1 SNHLY, CDR2 FYNNEI.

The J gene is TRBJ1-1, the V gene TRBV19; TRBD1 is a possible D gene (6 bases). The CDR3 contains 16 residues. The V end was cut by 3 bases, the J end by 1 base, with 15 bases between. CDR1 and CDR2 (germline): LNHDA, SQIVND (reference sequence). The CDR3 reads CASSMRAGVTNTEAFF. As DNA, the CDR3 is TGTGCCAGTAGTATGAGGGCAGGGGTAACGAACACTGAAGCTTTCTTT.

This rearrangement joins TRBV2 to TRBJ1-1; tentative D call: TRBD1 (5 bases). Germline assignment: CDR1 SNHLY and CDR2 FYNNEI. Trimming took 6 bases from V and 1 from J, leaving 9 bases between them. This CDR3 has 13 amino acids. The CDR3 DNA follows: TGTGCCAGCAGAAAGACAGAGAACACTGAAGCTTTCTTT. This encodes CASRKTENTEAFF.

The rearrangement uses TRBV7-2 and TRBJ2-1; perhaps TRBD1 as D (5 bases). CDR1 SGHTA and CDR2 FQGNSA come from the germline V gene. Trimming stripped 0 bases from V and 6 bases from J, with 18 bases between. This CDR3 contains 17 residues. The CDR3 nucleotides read TGTGCCAGCAGCTTAGCGAAATTGGCAGGGTTAGGCAATGAGCAGTTCTTC. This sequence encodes CASSLAKLAGLGNEQFF.

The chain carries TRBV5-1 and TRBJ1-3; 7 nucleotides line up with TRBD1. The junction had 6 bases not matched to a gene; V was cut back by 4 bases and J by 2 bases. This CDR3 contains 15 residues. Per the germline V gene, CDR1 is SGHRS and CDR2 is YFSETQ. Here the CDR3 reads CASSPGQFTGNTIYF. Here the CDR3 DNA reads TGCGCCAGCAGCCCGGGACAGTTTACTGGAAACACCATATATTTT.

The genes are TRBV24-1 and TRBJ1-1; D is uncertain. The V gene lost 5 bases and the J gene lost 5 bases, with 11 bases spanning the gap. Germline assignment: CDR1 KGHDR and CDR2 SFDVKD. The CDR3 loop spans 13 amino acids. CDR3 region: CATSGVGQTEAFF. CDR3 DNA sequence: TGTGCCACCAGTGGTGTTGGGCAAACTGAAGCTTTCTTT.

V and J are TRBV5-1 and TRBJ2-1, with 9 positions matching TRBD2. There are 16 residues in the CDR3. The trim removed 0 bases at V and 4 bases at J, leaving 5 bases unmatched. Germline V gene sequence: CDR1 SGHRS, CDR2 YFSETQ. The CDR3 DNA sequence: TGCGCCAGCAGCTTGGAGTCTAGCGGGACTTACAATGAGCAGTTCTTC. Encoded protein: CASSLESSGTYNEQFF.

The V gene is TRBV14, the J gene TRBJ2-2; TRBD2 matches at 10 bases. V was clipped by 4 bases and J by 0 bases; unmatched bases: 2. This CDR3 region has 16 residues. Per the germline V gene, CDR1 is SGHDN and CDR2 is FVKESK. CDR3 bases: TGTGCCAGCAGCCGAGGACTAGCGGCGAACACCGGGGAGCTGTTTTTT. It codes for CASSRGLAANTGELFF.

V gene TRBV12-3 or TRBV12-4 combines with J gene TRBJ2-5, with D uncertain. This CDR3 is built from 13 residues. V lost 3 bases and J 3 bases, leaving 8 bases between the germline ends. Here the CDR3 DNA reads TGTGCCAGCAGTTTGCAGGTAAAAGAGACCCAGTACTTC. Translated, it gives CASSLQVKETQYF.

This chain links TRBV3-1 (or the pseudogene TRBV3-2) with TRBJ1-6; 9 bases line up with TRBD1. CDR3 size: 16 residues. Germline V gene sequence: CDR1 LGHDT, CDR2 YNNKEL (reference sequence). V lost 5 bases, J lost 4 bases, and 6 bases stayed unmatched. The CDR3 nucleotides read TGTGCCAGCAGCACCGGACAGGGGAGGTATAATTCACCCCTCCACTTT. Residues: CASSTGQGRYNSPLHF.

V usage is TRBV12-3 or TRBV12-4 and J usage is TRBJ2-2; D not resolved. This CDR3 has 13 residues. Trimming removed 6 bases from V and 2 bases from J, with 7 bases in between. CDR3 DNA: TGTGCCAGCAGCCTTCTAAACACCGGGGAGCTGTTTTTT. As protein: CASSLLNTGELFF.

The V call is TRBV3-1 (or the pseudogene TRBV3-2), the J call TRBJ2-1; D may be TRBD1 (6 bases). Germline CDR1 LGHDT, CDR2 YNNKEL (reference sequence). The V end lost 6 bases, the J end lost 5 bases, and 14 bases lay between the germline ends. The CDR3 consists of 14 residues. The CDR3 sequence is CASSNSGGNNEQFF. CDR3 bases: TGTGCCAGCAGTAACTCTGGGGGCAACAATGAGCAGTTCTTC.

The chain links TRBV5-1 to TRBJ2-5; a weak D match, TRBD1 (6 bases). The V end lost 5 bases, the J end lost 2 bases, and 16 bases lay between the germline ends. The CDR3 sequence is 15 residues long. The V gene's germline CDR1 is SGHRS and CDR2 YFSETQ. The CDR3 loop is CASRPRTEVQETQYF. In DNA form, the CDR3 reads TGCGCCAGCAGACCCCGGACAGAAGTACAAGAGACCCAGTACTTC.

DNA for the CDR3: TGTGCCAGTGGCCGAAGGGGGAATCAGCCCCAGCATTTT. Its protein product is CASGRRGNQPQHF. V is TRBV27 and J is TRBJ1-5; maybe TRBD1 (6 bases). The CDR3 has 13 amino acids. Trimming shortened V by 9 bases and J by 4 bases, and 13 bases separated the two germline ends. In germline, CDR1 is MNHEY, CDR2 SMNVEV (reference sequence).

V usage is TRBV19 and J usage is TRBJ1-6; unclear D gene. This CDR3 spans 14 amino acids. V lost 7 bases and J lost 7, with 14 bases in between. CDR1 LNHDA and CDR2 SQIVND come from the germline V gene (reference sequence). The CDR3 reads CASKGEGRNSPLHF. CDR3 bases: TGTGCCAGTAAAGGAGAGGGAAGGAATTCACCCCTCCACTTT.

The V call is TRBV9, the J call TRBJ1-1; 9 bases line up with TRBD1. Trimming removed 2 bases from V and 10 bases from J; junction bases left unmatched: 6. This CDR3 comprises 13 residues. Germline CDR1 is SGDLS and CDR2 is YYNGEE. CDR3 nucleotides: TGTGCCAGCAGCGTCGTCCCACAGGGGGCAGCTTTCTTT. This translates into CASSVVPQGAAFF.

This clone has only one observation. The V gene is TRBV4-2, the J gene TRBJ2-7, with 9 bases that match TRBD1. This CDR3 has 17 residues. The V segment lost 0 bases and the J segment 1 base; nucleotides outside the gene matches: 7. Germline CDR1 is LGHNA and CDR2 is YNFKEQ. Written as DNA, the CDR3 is TGTGCCAGCAGCCAAGATATGACGGGACAGGGATCCTACGAGCAGTACTTC. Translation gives CASSQDMTGQGSYEQYF.

The CDR3 reads CASSRGQGREKLFF. In nucleotides, the CDR3 is TGTGCCAGCAGTCGAGGACAGGGTAGAGAAAAACTGTTTTTT. The genes are TRBV5-6 and TRBJ1-4; 8 nucleotides match TRBD1. CDR1 SGHDT and CDR2 YYEEEE come from the germline V gene. CDR3 length equals 14 residues. J was trimmed by 8 bases and V by 5 bases; bases with no gene match: 8.

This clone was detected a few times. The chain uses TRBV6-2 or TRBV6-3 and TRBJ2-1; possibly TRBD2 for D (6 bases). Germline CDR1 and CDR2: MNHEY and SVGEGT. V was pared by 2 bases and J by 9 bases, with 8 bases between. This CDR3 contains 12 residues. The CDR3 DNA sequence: TGTGCCAGCAGTTACACGGGACTTGAGCAGTTCTTC. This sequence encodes CASSYTGLEQFF.

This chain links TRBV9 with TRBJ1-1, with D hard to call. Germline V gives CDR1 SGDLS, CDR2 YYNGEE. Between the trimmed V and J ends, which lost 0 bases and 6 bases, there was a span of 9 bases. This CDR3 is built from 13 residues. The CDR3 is CASSVGANPEAFF. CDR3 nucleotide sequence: TGTGCCAGCAGCGTAGGGGCCAACCCTGAAGCTTTCTTT.

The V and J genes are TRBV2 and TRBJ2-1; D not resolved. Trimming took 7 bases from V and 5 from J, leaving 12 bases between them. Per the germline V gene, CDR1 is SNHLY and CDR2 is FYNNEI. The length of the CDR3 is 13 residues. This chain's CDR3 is CASIGGYDNEQFF. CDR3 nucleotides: TGTGCCAGCATCGGCGGTTACGACAATGAGCAGTTCTTC.

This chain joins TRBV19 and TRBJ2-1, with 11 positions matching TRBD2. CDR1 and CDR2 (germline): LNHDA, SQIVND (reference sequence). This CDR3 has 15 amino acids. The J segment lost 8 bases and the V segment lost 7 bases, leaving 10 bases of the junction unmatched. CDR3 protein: CASTVIAGGPHEQFF. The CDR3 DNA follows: TGTGCCAGTACCGTTATAGCGGGAGGGCCACATGAGCAGTTCTTC.

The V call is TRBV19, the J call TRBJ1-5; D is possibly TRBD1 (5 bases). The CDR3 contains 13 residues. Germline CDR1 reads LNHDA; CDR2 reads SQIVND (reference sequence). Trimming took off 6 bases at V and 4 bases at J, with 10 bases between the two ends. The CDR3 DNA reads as TGTGCCAGTAGGCGGACACCTAATCAGCCCCAGCATTTT. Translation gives CASRRTPNQPQHF. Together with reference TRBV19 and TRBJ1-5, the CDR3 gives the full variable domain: DGGITQSPKYLFRKEGQNVTLSCEQNLNHDAMYWYRQDPGQGLRLIYYSQIVNDFQKGDIAEGYSVSREKKESFPLTVTSAQKNPTAFYLCASRRTPNQPQHFGDGTRLSIL.